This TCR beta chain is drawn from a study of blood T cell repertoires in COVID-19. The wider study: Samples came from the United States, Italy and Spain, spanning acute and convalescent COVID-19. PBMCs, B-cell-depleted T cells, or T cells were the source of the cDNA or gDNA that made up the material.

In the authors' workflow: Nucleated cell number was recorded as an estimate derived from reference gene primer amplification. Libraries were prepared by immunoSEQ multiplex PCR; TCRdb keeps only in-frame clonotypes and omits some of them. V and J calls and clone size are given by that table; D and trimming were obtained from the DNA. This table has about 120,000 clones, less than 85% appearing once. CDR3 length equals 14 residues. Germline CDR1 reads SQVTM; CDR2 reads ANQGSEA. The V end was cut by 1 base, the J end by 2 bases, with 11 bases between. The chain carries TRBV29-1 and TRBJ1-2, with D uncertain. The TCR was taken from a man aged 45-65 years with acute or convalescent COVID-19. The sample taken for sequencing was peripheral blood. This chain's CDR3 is CSVEADKQNYGYTF. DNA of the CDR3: TGCAGCGTTGAAGCTGATAAACAGAACTATGGCTACACCTTC. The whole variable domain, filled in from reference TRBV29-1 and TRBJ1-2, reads SAVISQKPSRDICQRGTSLTIQCQVDSQVTMMFWYRQQPGQSLTLIATANQGSEATYESGFVIDKFPISRPNLTFSTLTVSNMSPEDSSIYLCSVEADKQNYGYTFGSGTRLTVV.